Following are 18 T cell receptor beta chains from one sample sequenced in a study of cytomegalovirus exposure and HLA in healthy donors. PCR involved 60 Vbeta and 13 Jbeta primers. Assay: immunoSEQ multiplex PCR; the TCRdb copy retains only in-frame clones and omits some. This listing includes 130,000 to 150,000 clones. Input material: PBMCs. The receptor source for this set is a man aged 35-49 years in good health and CMV-seronegative.

The chain is built from TRBV27 and TRBJ2-7, with a weak D call TRBD1 (6 bases). Germline V gene lookup returns CDR1 MNHEY and CDR2 SMNVEV (reference sequence). The V end was cut by 6 bases, the J end by 3 bases, with 18 bases between. The CDR3 extends over 15 amino acids. CDR3 sequence reads: CASSPDRRLHYEQYF. Written as DNA, the CDR3 is TGTGCCAGCAGCCCCGACAGGCGTCTCCACTACGAGCAGTACTTC.

The chain has TRBV10-3 and TRBJ2-7, with 8 positions matching TRBD1. CDR1 and CDR2 from the germline V gene are ENHRY and SYGVKD. The trim removed 5 bases at V and 0 bases at J, leaving 3 bases unmatched. This CDR3 region has 14 residues. CDR3 bases: TGTGCCATCAGTTGGGGACAGGACTCCTACGAGCAGTACTTC. Translating gives CAISWGQDSYEQYF.

The V gene is TRBV28, the J gene TRBJ2-3; tentative D call: TRBD2 (5 bases). There are 14 residues in the CDR3. Trimming shortened V by 5 bases and J by 3 bases, and 12 bases separated the two germline ends. From germline, CDR1 is MDHEN and CDR2 SYDVKM. CDR3 sequence: CASSGTRRTDTQYF. In DNA, the CDR3 is TGTGCCAGCAGTGGCACTAGAAGGACAGATACGCAGTATTTT.

With respect to this clone: At one boundary the junction diverges from the germline segment, which might be a read error. The CDR3 nucleotides are TGTGCCAACAGCCCACAGGGGGAAGTGGAGACCCAGTACTTC. It encodes CANSPQGEVETQYF. The rearrangement uses TRBV13 and TRBJ2-5; 8 bases align to TRBD1. The CDR3 runs 14 residues. Germline V gene sequence: CDR1 PRHDT, CDR2 FYEKMQ (reference sequence).

V is TRBV7-2 and J is TRBJ1-4, with 8 bases identical to TRBD1. CDR1 and CDR2 from the germline V gene are SGHTA and FQGNSA. V gave up 6 bases and J gave up 3 bases; unmatched junction bases: 3. The CDR3 loop spans 14 amino acids. CDR3 DNA: TGTGCCAGCAGTTACAGGGGGTCTAATGAAAAACTGTTTTTT. As protein: CASSYRGSNEKLFF.

V and J are TRBV4-3 and TRBJ2-2; 9 nucleotides line up with TRBD1. There are 15 residues in the CDR3. V dropped 1 base and J dropped 3; count of bases not matched to a gene: 0. Germline values: CDR1 LGHNA, CDR2 YSLEER. The DNA for the CDR3 is TGCGCCAGCAGCCAAGGACAGGGGGACACCGGGGAGCTGTTTTTT. It yields the protein CASSQGQGDTGELFF.

The gene calls are TRBV4-1 and TRBJ1-5, with a weak D call TRBD1 (6 bases). Germline-derived CDR1 and CDR2 are MGHRA and YSYEKL. Trimming cost V 4 bases and J 5 bases, with 12 bases left between them. The CDR3 extends over 14 amino acids. CDR3 coding DNA: TGCGCCAGCAGCCCCAGGGGAGTCGATCAGCCCCAGCATTTT. Protein product: CASSPRGVDQPQHF.

The chain joins TRBV6-1 to TRBJ1-2; TRBD1 aligns across 7 bases. The CDR3 consists of 11 residues. V was clipped by 3 bases and J by 9 bases; unmatched bases: 1. The germline V gene encodes CDR1 MNHNS and CDR2 SASEGT. The CDR3: CASSETGRYTF. The CDR3 DNA is TGTGCCAGCAGTGAGACAGGGCGCTACACCTTC.

The chain uses TRBV6-6 and TRBJ2-2; D may be TRBD2 (5 bases). The CDR3 is 13 residues long. With 0 bases removed from V and 7 bases from J, the gap between germline ends came to 6 bases. Germline lookup yields CDR1 MNHNY and CDR2 SVGAGI (reference sequence). The CDR3 spells CASSYSGDGELFF. The CDR3 DNA follows: TGTGCCAGCAGTTACTCGGGAGACGGGGAGCTGTTTTTT.

The V and J genes are TRBV6-1 and TRBJ2-7; 7 bases agree with TRBD1. Germline CDR1 reads MNHNS; CDR2 reads SASEGT. The CDR3 contains 14 residues. With V trimmed by 4 bases and J by 5 bases, 8 bases remained unmatched. The CDR3 region is CASSGGDSLHEQYF. CDR3 coding DNA: TGTGCCAGCAGTGGTGGGGACAGTCTCCACGAGCAGTACTTC.

The V call is TRBV4-2, the J call TRBJ2-2; TRBD1 is a possible D gene (5 bases). Germline assignment: CDR1 LGHNA and CDR2 YNFKEQ. Trimming left V 3 bases short and J 0 bases short, with 11 bases between. This CDR3 comprises 16 residues. The CDR3 region has the DNA TGTGCCAGCAGCCATGCAGGGAAGGCGAACACCGGGGAGCTGTTTTTT. It encodes CASSHAGKANTGELFF.

This sequence joins TRBV14 and TRBJ1-2; weak D call: TRBD1 (5 bases). Looked up from germline, CDR1 is SGHDN and CDR2 is FVKESK. The V end was cut by 1 base, the J end by 4 bases, with 7 bases between. The CDR3 loop spans 13 amino acids. The CDR3 is CASSQGQTYGYTF. CDR3 sequence (DNA): TGTGCCAGCAGCCAAGGACAGACCTATGGCTACACCTTC.

The chain combines TRBV7-6 with TRBJ1-1; D is ambiguous. Trimming shortened V by 0 bases and J by 0 bases, and 5 bases separated the two germline ends. The CDR3 loop spans 14 amino acids. Germline V gives CDR1 SGHVS, CDR2 FNYEAQ. CDR3 loop: CASSLASLNTEAFF. The CDR3 DNA sequence: TGTGCCAGCAGCTTAGCCAGTTTGAACACTGAAGCTTTCTTT.

The rearrangement uses TRBV10-3 and TRBJ2-1, with TRBD2 identical over 15 bases. Trimming cost V 3 bases and J 9 bases; bases outside gene matches: 9. CDR1 ENHRY and CDR2 SYGVKD come from the germline V gene. CDR3 length: 17 amino acids. The CDR3 DNA is TGTGCCATCAGTGACCCACCTGGACTAGCGGGGGGGGTTGAGCAGTTCTTC. It codes for CAISDPPGLAGGVEQFF.

The gene calls are TRBV2 and TRBJ1-6; tentative D call: TRBD1 (5 bases). This CDR3 region has 15 residues. The V gene lost 3 bases and the J gene lost 7 bases, with 13 bases spanning the gap. The germline gives CDR1 SNHLY, CDR2 FYNNEI. CDR3 DNA sequence: TGTGCCAGCAGTGAGGGCCGGGGGACCAATTCACCCCTCCACTTT. Its protein product is CASSEGRGTNSPLHF.

This chain uses TRBV19 with TRBJ1-3; D may be TRBD1 (5 bases). Trimming took 0 bases from V and 7 from J, leaving 13 bases between them. Germline V gene data show CDR1 as LNHDA and CDR2 as SQIVND (reference sequence). The CDR3 runs to 15 residues. The CDR3 nucleotides read TGTGCCAGTAGTATAGAGGAGGGGCCGTGGAACACCATATATTTT. Translated: CASSIEEGPWNTIYF.

V usage is TRBV7-3 and J usage is TRBJ2-1, with TRBD1 matching 9 bases. Trimming removed 5 bases from V and 2 bases from J; junction bases left unmatched: 7. The CDR3 has 16 amino acids. The germline gives CDR1 SGHTA, CDR2 FQGTGA. The CDR3 coding sequence is TGTGCCAGCAGCAGGGGGGACAGGGCAACCTACAATGAGCAGTTCTTC. It is translated as CASSRGDRATYNEQFF.

As DNA, the CDR3 is TGTGCCAGCAGCCAACCGGGACAGGGGGCGTACAATGAGCAGTTCTTC. This translates into CASSQPGQGAYNEQFF. V is TRBV14 and J is TRBJ2-1; 12 nucleotides match TRBD1. From germline, CDR1 is SGHDN and CDR2 FVKESK. With V trimmed by 2 bases and J by 4 bases, 3 bases remained unmatched. This CDR3 contains 16 residues.